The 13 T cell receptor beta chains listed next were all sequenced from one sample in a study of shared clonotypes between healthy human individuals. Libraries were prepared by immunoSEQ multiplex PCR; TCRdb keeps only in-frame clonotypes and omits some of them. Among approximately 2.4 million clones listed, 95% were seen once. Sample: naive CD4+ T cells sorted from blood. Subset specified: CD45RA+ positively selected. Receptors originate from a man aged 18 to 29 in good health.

CDR3 region: CASSGLAGVTTDTQYF. The DNA for the CDR3 is TGTGCCAGCAGCGGTTTAGCGGGAGTTACCACAGATACGCAGTATTTT. The J gene is TRBJ2-3, the V gene TRBV5-8; 9 bases are shared with TRBD2. Per germline, CDR1 SGHTS and CDR2 YDEGEE. Germline trimming cut 4 bases from V and 2 bases from J; bases unmatched to any gene: 8. The CDR3 runs to 16 residues.

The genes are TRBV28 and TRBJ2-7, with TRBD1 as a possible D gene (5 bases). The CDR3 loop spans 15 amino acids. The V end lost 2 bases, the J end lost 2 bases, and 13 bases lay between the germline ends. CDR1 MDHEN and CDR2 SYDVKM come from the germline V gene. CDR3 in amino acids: CASSLPSPGTYEQYF. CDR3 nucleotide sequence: TGTGCCAGCAGTTTACCCTCCCCAGGGACCTACGAGCAGTACTTC.

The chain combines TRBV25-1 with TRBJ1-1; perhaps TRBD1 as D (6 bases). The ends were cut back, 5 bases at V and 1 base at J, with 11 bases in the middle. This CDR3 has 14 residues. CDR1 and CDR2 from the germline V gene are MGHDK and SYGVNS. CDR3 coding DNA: TGTGCCAGCAGTCTGGCACAGGGGAACACTGAAGCTTTCTTT. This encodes CASSLAQGNTEAFF.

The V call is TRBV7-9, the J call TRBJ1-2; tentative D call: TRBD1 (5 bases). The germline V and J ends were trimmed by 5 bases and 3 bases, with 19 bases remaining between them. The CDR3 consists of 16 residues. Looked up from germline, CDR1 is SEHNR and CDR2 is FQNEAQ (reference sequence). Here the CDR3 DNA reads TGTGCCAGCAGCCGAGCGGGACTTGTGCCGGACTATGGCTACACCTTC. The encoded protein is CASSRAGLVPDYGYTF.

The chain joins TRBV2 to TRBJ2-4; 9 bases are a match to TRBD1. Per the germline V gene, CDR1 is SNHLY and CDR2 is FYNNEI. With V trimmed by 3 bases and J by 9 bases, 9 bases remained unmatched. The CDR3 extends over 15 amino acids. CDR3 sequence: CASSDGVQGAGIQYF. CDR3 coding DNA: TGTGCCAGCAGTGATGGGGTACAGGGGGCTGGCATTCAGTACTTC.

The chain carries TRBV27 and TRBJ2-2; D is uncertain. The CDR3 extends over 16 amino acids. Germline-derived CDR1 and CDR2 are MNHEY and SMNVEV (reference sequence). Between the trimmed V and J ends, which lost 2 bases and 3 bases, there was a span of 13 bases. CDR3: CASSLTRRADTGELFF. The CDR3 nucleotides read TGTGCCAGCAGTTTAACGCGAAGGGCAGACACCGGGGAGCTGTTTTTT.

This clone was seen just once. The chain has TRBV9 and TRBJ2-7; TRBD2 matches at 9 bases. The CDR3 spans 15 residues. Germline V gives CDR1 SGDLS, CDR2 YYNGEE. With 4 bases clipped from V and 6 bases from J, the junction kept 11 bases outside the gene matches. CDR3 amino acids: CASSPRGPSGVEQYF. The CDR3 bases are TGTGCCAGCAGCCCCCGGGGGCCTAGCGGGGTCGAGCAGTACTTC.

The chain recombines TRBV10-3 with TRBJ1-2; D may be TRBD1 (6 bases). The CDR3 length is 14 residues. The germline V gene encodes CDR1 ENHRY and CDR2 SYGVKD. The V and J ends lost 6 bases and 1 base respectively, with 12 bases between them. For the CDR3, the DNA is TGTGCCATCAGACAGGACAGTGTTAACTATGGCTACACCTTC. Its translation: CAIRQDSVNYGYTF.

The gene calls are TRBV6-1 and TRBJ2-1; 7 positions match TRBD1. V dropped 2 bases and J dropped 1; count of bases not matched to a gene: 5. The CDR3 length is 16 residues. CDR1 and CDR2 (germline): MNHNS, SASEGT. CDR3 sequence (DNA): TGTGCCAGCAGTGAATACAGGGGAAAGTCCTACAATGAGCAGTTCTTC. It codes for CASSEYRGKSYNEQFF.

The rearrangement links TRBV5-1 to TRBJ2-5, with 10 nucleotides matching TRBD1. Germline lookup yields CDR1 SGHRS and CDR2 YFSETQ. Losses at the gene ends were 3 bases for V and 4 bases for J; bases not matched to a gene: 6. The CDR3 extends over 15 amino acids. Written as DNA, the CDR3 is TGCGCCAGCAGCTGGGGACAGGGGCGACCAGAGACCCAGTACTTC. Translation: CASSWGQGRPETQYF.

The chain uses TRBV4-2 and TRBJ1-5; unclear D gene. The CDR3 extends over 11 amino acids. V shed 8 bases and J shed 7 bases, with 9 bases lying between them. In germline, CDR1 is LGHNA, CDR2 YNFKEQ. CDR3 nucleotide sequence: TGTGCCAGCCGGGTGGGCCAGCCCCAGCATTTT. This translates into CASRVGQPQHF.

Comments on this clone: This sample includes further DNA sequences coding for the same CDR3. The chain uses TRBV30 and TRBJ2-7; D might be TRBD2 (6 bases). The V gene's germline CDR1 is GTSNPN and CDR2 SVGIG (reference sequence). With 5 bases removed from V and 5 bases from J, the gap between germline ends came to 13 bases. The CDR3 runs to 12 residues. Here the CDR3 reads CAWGPRRDEQYF. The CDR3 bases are TGTGCCTGGGGACCCCGGAGGGACGAGCAGTACTTC.

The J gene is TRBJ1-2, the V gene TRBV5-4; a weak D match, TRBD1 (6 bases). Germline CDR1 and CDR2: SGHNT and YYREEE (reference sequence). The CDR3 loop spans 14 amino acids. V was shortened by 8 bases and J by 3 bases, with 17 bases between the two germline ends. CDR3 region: CARAQGSLYYGYTF. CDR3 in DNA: TGTGCCAGGGCACAGGGATCATTATACTATGGCTACACCTTC. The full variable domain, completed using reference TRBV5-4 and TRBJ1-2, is ETGVTQSPTHLIKTRGQQVTLRCSSQSGHNTVSWYQQALGQGPQFIFQYYREEENGRGNFPPRFSGLQFPNYSSELNVNALELDDSALYLCARAQGSLYYGYTFGSGTRLTVV.